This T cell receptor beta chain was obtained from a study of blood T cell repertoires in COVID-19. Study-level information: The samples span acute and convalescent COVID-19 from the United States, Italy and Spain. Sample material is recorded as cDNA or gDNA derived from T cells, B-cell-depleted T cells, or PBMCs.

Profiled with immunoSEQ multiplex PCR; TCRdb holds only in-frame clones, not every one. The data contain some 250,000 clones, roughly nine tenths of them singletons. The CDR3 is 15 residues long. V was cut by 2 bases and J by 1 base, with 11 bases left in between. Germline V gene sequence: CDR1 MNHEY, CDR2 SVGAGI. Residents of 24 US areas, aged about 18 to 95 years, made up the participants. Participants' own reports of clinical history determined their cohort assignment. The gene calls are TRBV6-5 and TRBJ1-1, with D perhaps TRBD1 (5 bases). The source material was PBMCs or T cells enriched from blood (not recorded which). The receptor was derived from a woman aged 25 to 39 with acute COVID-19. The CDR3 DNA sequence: TGTGCCAGCAGTTACAGGGTGACAGCGAACACTGAAGCTTTCTTT. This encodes CASSYRVTANTEAFF.